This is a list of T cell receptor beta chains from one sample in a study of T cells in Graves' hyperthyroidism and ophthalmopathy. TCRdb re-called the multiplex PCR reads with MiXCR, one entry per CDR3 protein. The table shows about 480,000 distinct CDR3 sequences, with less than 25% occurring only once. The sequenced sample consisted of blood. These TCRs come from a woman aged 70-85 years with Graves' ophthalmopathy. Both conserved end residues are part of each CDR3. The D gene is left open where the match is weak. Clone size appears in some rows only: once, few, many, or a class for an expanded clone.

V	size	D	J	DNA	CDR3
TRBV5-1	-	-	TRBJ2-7	TGCGCCAGCAGCATGACTCGACCAAGAGAGGAGCAGTACTTC	CASSMTRPREEQYF
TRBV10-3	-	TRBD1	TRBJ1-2	TGTGCCATCAGTTACCATACCGGGACAGGGCATAATGGCTACACCTTC	CAISYHTGTGHNGYTF
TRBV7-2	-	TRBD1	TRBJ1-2	TGTGCCAGCAGCCGGGGGACAGGGGGCGCTCAGAACTATGGCTACACCTTC	CASSRGTGGAQNYGYTF
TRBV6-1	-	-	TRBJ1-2	TGTGCCAGCAGTGAAGCACAAAGCTATGGCTACACCTTC	CASSEAQSYGYTF
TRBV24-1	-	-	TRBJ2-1	TGTGCCACCAGTGATTTTATCCGGGGTAGGCAGTTCTTC	CATSDFIRGRQFF
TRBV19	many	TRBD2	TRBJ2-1	TGTGCCAGTAGACTAGCGGGAGGGAGCTCCTACAATGAGCAGTTCTTC	CASRLAGGSSYNEQFF
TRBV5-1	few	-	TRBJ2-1	TGCGCCAGCAGCTTGTTAGCGGATGAGCAGTTCTTC	CASSLLADEQFF
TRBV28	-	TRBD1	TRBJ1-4	TGTGCCAGCAGTTCGGGACAGCTTAATGAAAAACTGTTTTTT	CASSSGQLNEKLFF
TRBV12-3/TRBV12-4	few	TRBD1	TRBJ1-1	TGTGCCAGCACCCTGAGCGGGAGGGGGCTCGGGACTGAAGCTTTCTTT	CASTLSGRGLGTEAFF
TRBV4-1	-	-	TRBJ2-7	TGCGCCAGCAGCCAAGGGAGGTGGGCCTACGAGCAGTACTTC	CASSQGRWAYEQYF
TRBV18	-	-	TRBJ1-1	TGTGCCAGCTCACCCGAGGCCACCGTGGGGACTGAAGCTTTCTTT	CASSPEATVGTEAFF
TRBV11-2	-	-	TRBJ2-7	TGTGCCAGCAGCTTAGCCCCCCGACTAGAGCAGTACTTC	CASSLAPRLEQYF
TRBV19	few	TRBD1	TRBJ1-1	TGTGCCAGTAGTACAACAGGGGGCGGTGTGAAAGCTTTCTTT	CASSTTGGGVKAFF
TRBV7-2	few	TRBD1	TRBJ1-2	TGTGCCAGCAGCTTCGAACAGGGGGTAAATGGCTACACCTTC	CASSFEQGVNGYTF
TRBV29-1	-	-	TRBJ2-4	TGCAGCGTTGCAGAGACGGCCAAAAACATTCAGTACTTC	CSVAETAKNIQYF
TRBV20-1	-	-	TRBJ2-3	TGCAGTGCTAGAGATCCATCCCTAATCGGCACAGATACGCAGTATTTT	CSARDPSLIGTDTQYF
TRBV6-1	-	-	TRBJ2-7	TGTGCCAGCAGTGCCGGAAACTACGAGCAGTACTTC	CASSAGNYEQYF
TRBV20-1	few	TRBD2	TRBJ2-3	TGCAGTGGAGAGCGGGAGGGAAGCACAGATACGCAGTATTTT	CSGEREGSTDTQYF
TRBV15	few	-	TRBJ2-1	TGTGCCACCAGCAGGGGTCTGGGGCAGAGCTCCTACAATGAGCAGTTCTTC	CATSRGLGQSSYNEQFF
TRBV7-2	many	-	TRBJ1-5	TGTGCCAGCAGCAAACCCAATCAGCCCCAGCATTTT	CASSKPNQPQHF
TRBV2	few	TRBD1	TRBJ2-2	TGTGCCAGCAGTTGGCTGGACAGGGGGAACACCGGGGAGCTGTTTTTT	CASSWLDRGNTGELFF
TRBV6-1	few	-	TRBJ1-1	TGTGCCAGCAGGGTAGCATGGGGTGCTTTCTTT	CASRVAWGAFF
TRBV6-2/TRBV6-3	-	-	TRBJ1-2	TGTGCCAGCAGCCTGGGACTGCTTAACTATGGCTACACCTTC	CASSLGLLNYGYTF
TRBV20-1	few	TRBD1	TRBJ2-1	TGCAGTGCTAGGGACAGGGGTAAGGGCGAGCAGTTCTTC	CSARDRGKGEQFF
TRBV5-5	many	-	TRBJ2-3	TGTGCCAGCAGCTTGGTGCTAGTGAGAGATACGCAGTATTTT	CASSLVLVRDTQYF
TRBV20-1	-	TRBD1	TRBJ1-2	TGCAGTGCCACAGGGGGAAGTGATGGCTACGCCTTC	CSATGGSDGYAF
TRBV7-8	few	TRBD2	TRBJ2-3	TGTGCCAGCAGCTCCCCCGGACTAGCGGGAGTGGCAGTTACGCAGTATTTT	CASSSPGLAGVAVTQYF